The subject of this entry is one TCR beta chain. Its target is not known. Measured with immunoSEQ multiplex PCR; TCRdb has only the in-frame clones, and not every one. Altogether around 75,000 clones are present, 89% being singletons, with the ten largest covering about 9%. Germline CDR1 is LNHDA and CDR2 is SQIVND (reference sequence). The CDR3 has 12 amino acids. Trimming shortened V by 4 bases and J by 7 bases, and 7 bases separated the two germline ends. The data derive from a study of OX40 agonist ivuxolimab in advanced cancers. Regarding the study as a whole: Clonal expansion was seen in CD4+ and CD8+ blood T cells by week 6 at 0.1 to 3.0 mg/kg.

The receptor comes from an adult with an advanced solid tumor such as melanoma, head and neck, liver or kidney cancer. V is TRBV19 and J is TRBJ2-2, with a weak D call TRBD1 (6 bases). The source material was CD4+ or CD8+ T cells sorted from blood, sampled in a trial of the OX40 agonist ivuxolimab. Here the CDR3 reads CASSTGVGELFF. Written as DNA, the CDR3 is TGTGCCAGTAGTACAGGGGTCGGGGAGCTGTTTTTT.